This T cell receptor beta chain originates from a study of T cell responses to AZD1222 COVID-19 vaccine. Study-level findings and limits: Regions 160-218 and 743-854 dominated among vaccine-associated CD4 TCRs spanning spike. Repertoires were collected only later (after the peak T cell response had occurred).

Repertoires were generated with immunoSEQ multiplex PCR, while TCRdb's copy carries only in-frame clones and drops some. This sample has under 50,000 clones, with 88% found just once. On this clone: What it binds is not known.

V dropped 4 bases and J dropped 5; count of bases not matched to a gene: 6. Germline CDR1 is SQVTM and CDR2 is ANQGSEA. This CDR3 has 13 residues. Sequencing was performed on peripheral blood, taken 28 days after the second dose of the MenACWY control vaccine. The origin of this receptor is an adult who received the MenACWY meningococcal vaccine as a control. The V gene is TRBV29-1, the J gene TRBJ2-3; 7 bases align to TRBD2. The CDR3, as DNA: TGCAGCGTTGTGGCGGGAGCGGGAGATACGCAGTATTTT. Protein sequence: CSVVAGAGDTQYF.